The present entry profiles one T cell receptor beta chain with its context. The data derive from a study of T cell responses to AZD1222 COVID-19 vaccine. Trimming cost V 5 bases and J 4 bases; bases outside gene matches: 6. The CDR3 sequence is 15 residues long. Looked up from germline, CDR1 is SEHNR and CDR2 is FQNEAQ (reference sequence). The data were produced by immunoSEQ multiplex PCR, yet TCRdb's version contains in-frame clones alone and is incomplete. The data show approximately 90,000 clones, around 90% seen once. The chain employs TRBV7-9 and TRBJ1-2; 11 bases map to TRBD1. This TCR came from an adult in good health. The sequencing used peripheral blood, collected on day 0 of AZD1222 vaccination. The CDR3 loop is CASSESDRGLYGYTF. As DNA, the CDR3 is TGTGCCAGCAGCGAATCGGACAGGGGGCTCTATGGCTACACCTTC.